The present T cell receptor (beta chain) was sequenced within a study of T-cell reconstitution after alpha-beta-depleted transplantation in children (dated by TCRdb to between 2015 and 2016). For the wider study: T-cell immune reconstitution after TCRalphabeta/CD19-depleted allogeneic hematopoietic cell transplantation in children was quantitatively tracked in the study by means of TCR repertoire profiling. Here is what the overall study found, with its caveats: The apparently early alphabetaT-cell count recovery about two months after transplant was reportedly dependent on only several hundred rapidly expanded clones derived from non-depleted graft cells. The high TCRbeta diversity at day 60 in some patients was ascribed to recipient T cells and intrathymic progenitors that had survived conditioning. Over the following months the frequencies of hyperexpanded clones went down, and after one year T-cell counts and TCRbeta diversity were mostly credited to newly produced T cells.

This clonotype occurred many times. Its recognized antigen is unknown. Base qualities are missing; no much larger clone stands one base away. The sample's treatment or condition label is to be understood as: allogeneic hematopoietic cell transplantation with graft depleted of TCRalphabeta T cells and CD19 B cells. Transplant recipients were children who received TCRalphabeta/CD19-depleted allogeneic hematopoietic cell grafts. Taken from the germline V gene (reference sequence), the CDR1 and CDR2 loops are DFQATT and SNEGSKA. Trimming at the junction amounts to 4 bases on V and 4 bases on J, and the germline ends lie 12 bases apart. The CDR3 runs 13 residues from the cysteine to the phenylalanine. The only DNA kept is the CDR3, 39 bases in frame from the first base. Library preparation used PCR. The sequencer listed for this sample is Illumina HiSeq 2500. TCR libraries were prepared with molecular barcoding, using unique molecular identifiers to normalize TCRbeta repertoire quantification. Starting from the raw public reads, TCRdb applied fastp trimming at Q25, assembled clones with MiXCR and retained in-frame beta chains. Rows merge per CDR3 protein into single entries with the most common DNA and genes. The sample has roughly 70,000 distinct CDR3 sequences on record, roughly 4.5% of them singletons. The ten largest clones represent 15% to 20% of the sample.

Sequencing used PBMCs, mostly from graft donor cells, obtained 180 days after TCRalphabeta/CD19-depleted stem cell transplant. The TCR sequence derives from a boy under three years old who had a stem cell transplant for acute myeloid leukemia, so the T cells may come from the graft donor. The chain is encoded by TRBV20-1 joined to TRBJ2-3; the D gene remains uncertain. The base sequence is TGCAGTGCTAAAGAGCCCCGCCCAGATACGCAGTATTTT. Its coded protein is CSAKEPRPDTQYF.